The clone carrying this T cell receptor beta chain was counted a single time. Sequencing used immunoSEQ multiplex PCR; TCRdb keeps in-frame clones, though not all of them. The sample records 50,000 to 75,000 clones, about 90% being singletons. The data originate from a study of T cell changes during pregnancy in multiple sclerosis. The CDR3 runs 15 residues. With 4 bases clipped from V and 2 bases from J, the junction kept 6 bases outside the gene matches. CDR1 is MDHEN, CDR2 SYDVKM, per germline. The sequencing here drew on peripheral blood, taken in the third trimester of pregnancy. The V and J genes are TRBV28 and TRBJ1-2, with 8 bases matching TRBD1. The source of this sequence is a female donor in good health, enrolled as a control in a pregnancy study. Here the CDR3 reads CASSSSRDRNYGYTF. In DNA form, the CDR3 reads TGTGCCAGCAGTTCCTCGCGGGACAGGAACTATGGCTACACCTTC.